One sample yielded the 32 T cell receptor beta chains listed below, sequenced in a study of post-analysis software for immune sequencing data (dated by TCRdb to the mid-2010s). The full study reports these points: Four to six TRBV segments, including TRBV5-6, TRBV5-1 and TRBV20-1, were significantly more frequent in patients than controls.

Their antigens are not known. The library was generated by PCR. The sequencer was an Illumina HiSeq 2500. Unique molecular identifiers were incorporated into TCR beta cDNA libraries to reduce PCR and sequencing biases. Using fastp trimming at Q25 and MiXCR clonotype assembly, TCRdb reanalyzed the public sequencing data and kept in-frame beta chains. Every distinct CDR3 protein forms one entry, paired with its most common genes and DNA. The sample table records about 800,000 distinct CDR3 sequences; approximately 30% of these occur just once. Around 0.6% of the sample rests with the top ten. Sequencing input: blood. The origin of the receptors is a girl under 18 with multiple sclerosis.

This clonotype occurred a few times. The CDR3, as DNA: TGCAGCGCCAGAGTGGCCGAATTAGAGGGCTACACCTTC. The encoded protein is CSARVAELEGYTF. The chain combines TRBV29-1 with TRBJ1-2, with no clear D. V was cut by 7 bases and J by 8 bases, with 20 bases left in between. Germline CDR1 and CDR2: SQVTM and ANQGSEA. This CDR3 is built from 13 residues. Using reference TRBV29-1 and TRBJ1-2 for the parts outside the CDR3, the full variable domain is SAVISQKPSRDICQRGTSLTIQCQVDSQVTMMFWYRQQPGQSLTLIATANQGSEATYESGFVIDKFPISRPNLTFSTLTVSNMSPEDSSIYLCSARVAELEGYTFGSGTRLTVV.

This clonotype was detected only a few times. The CDR3 DNA reads TGTGCCAGCAGCTCACCCCGGCCCCCGCACTACAATGAGCAGTTCTTC. Protein: CASSSPRPPHYNEQFF. The rearrangement uses TRBV7-2 and TRBJ2-1; D gene ambiguous. Germline CDR1 SGHTA, CDR2 FQGNSA. The CDR3 extends over 16 amino acids. Trimming took 4 bases from V and 3 from J, leaving 16 bases between them.

On this clonotype itself: This may come from a read error, since a much larger clone is one base off. The chain uses TRBV7-9 and TRBJ2-1; D possibly uses TRBD1 or TRBD2 (6 bases each). V lost 2 bases to trimming and J lost 10 bases, with 18 bases between them. This CDR3 region has 15 residues. Germline CDR1 SEHNR, CDR2 FQNEAQ (reference sequence). CDR3 sequence reads: CASSLSGGQSYEQFF. For the CDR3, the DNA is TGTGCCAGCAGCTTATCTGGGGGGCAGTCCTACGAGCAGTTCTTC.

This clonotype came up a few times. The rearrangement joins TRBV5-1 to TRBJ1-1; D might be TRBD1 (5 bases). Trimming shortened V by 3 bases and J by 2 bases, and 8 bases separated the two germline ends. Germline-derived CDR1 and CDR2 are SGHRS and YFSETQ. The CDR3 is 13 amino acids. The CDR3 spells CASSWDGNTEAFF. The DNA for the CDR3 is TGCGCCAGCAGCTGGGACGGAAACACTGAAGCTTTCTTT. Looking up the rest from reference TRBV5-1 and TRBJ1-1 gives the full variable domain: KAGVTQTPRYLIKTRGQQVTLSCSPISGHRSVSWYQQTPGQGLQFLFEYFSETQRNKGNFPGRFSGRQFSNSRSEMNVSTLELGDSALYLCASSWDGNTEAFFGQGTRLTVV.

This clonotype was detected only a few times. The J gene is TRBJ2-7, the V gene TRBV2, with 7 bases matching TRBD1. Trimming at V came to 11 bases and at J to 1 base, leaving 5 bases not matched to a gene. CDR1 SNHLY and CDR2 FYNNEI come from the germline V gene. CDR3 length: 12 residues. For the CDR3, the DNA is TGTGCCGGGGTGGGACAGTCCTACGAGCAGTACTTC. It yields the protein CAGVGQSYEQYF. Based on the CDR3 plus reference TRBV2 and TRBJ2-7, the full variable domain is EPEVTQTPSHQVTQMGQEVILRCVPISNHLYFYWYRQILGQKVEFLVSFYNNEISEKSEIFDDQFSVERPDGSNFTLKIRSTKLEDSAMYFCAGVGQSYEQYFGPGTRLTVT.

This clonotype was seen more than once but under ten times. CDR3 protein: CASSLPPAGGRETQYF. The CDR3 nucleotides are TGTGCCAGCAGCTTGCCCCCAGCGGGAGGCCGTGAGACCCAGTACTTC. The chain has TRBV5-5 and TRBJ2-5, with TRBD2 matching over 9 bases. In germline, CDR1 is SGHKS, CDR2 YYEKEE (reference sequence). This CDR3 contains 16 residues. J lost 5 bases, V lost 1 base, and 9 bases had no gene match.

The chain employs TRBV9 and TRBJ2-3, with D perhaps matching TRBD1 (6 bases). Looked up from germline, CDR1 is SGDLS and CDR2 is YYNGEE. This CDR3 is 16 amino acids long. V dropped 4 bases and J dropped 1 base, with 16 bases sitting between them. The CDR3: CASSYREGGGTDTQYF. CDR3 sequence (DNA): TGTGCCAGCAGCTACAGGGAAGGTGGTGGCACAGATACGCAGTATTTT.

This clonotype turned up a few times. The chain has TRBV7-8 and TRBJ2-1; a weak D match, TRBD2 (5 bases). Trimming removed 5 bases from V and 4 bases from J, with 9 bases in between. Germline assignment: CDR1 SGHVS and CDR2 FQNEAQ. The CDR3 consists of 13 residues. The CDR3 nucleotides read TGTGCCAGCAGCCCAGCGGTATACAATGAGCAGTTCTTC. Translated: CASSPAVYNEQFF.

This clonotype was seen only a few times. The J gene is TRBJ1-1, the V gene TRBV29-1, with 7 bases aligning to TRBD1. The length of the CDR3 is 13 residues. With 3 bases clipped from V and 5 bases from J, the junction kept 6 bases outside the gene matches. CDR1 SQVTM and CDR2 ANQGSEA come from the germline V gene. The CDR3 loop is CSVEAGGETEAFF. The CDR3 DNA is TGCAGCGTTGAGGCAGGGGGGGAAACTGAAGCTTTCTTT.

This sequence joins TRBV28 and TRBJ2-5; TRBD1 might be the D (6 bases). The tail of the sequence fits TRBJ2-1 better, so the J call may be wrong. The germline V gene has CDR1 MDHEN and CDR2 SYDVKM. The CDR3 has 14 residues. CDR3 nucleotides: TGTGCCAGCACCCTGGGGGCCCGGTCGGAGACCCAGTTCTTC. Translation: CASTLGARSETQFF.

This clonotype occurred a few times. CDR3 DNA: TGTGCCAGCAGCTTGGATCTATCTGAGCGGCCCTACGAGCAGTACTTC. Translation: CASSLDLSERPYEQYF. The chain carries TRBV5-4 and TRBJ2-7, with D possibly matching TRBD2 (5 bases). CDR1 and CDR2 from the germline V gene are SGHNT and YYREEE (reference sequence). The CDR3 has 16 amino acids. Deletions cut 0 bases from V and 2 bases from J, with 15 bases between.

The chain links TRBV15 to TRBJ1-2; D is uncertain. Germline CDR1 and CDR2: LNHNV and YYDKDF (reference sequence). The CDR3 has 12 amino acids. The V end was cut by 0 bases, the J end by 8 bases, with 7 bases between. CDR3 in DNA: TGTGCCACCAGCAGAGATGATCGCGGCTACACCTTC. This translates into CATSRDDRGYTF.

The chain has TRBV20-1 and TRBJ2-1; tentatively, D is TRBD2 (6 bases). V lost 6 bases to trimming and J lost 0 bases, with 33 bases between them. This CDR3 region has 21 residues. Germline CDR1 and CDR2: DFQATT and SNEGSKA (reference sequence). Here the CDR3 reads CSAHDPAFSGSVISSYNEQFF. DNA of the CDR3: TGCAGTGCCCACGACCCTGCTTTTAGCGGTTCCGTTATAAGCTCCTACAATGAGCAGTTCTTC.

This clonotype has just a few counts. The V call is TRBV20-1, the J call TRBJ2-1; tentatively, D is TRBD2 (6 bases). Germline values: CDR1 DFQATT, CDR2 SNEGSKA (reference sequence). V lost 3 bases, J lost 2 bases, and 11 bases lay in between. The CDR3 spans 14 residues. The CDR3: CSARAASAYNEQFF. The CDR3 nucleotides are TGCAGTGCTAGGGCGGCTAGCGCCTACAATGAGCAGTTCTTC.

This chain uses TRBV20-1 with TRBJ2-7; D uncertain. CDR3 size: 13 residues. Germline CDR1 DFQATT, CDR2 SNEGSKA (reference sequence). Trimming stripped 8 bases from V and 1 base from J, with 15 bases between. CDR3: CSTEVTVSYEQYF. Here the CDR3 DNA reads TGCAGTACCGAGGTTACGGTTTCCTACGAGCAGTACTTC.

This sequence joins TRBV27 and TRBJ1-2; 9 nucleotides agree with TRBD1. V shed 7 bases, J shed 5 bases, and the junction held 8 bases outside the gene matches. CDR3 length: 14 amino acids. Per the germline V gene, CDR1 is MNHEY and CDR2 is SMNVEV (reference sequence). The CDR3 DNA follows: TGTGCCAGCAAATCCGGGACAGGGTCTTATGGCTACACCTTC. As protein: CASKSGTGSYGYTF.

This clonotype was observed a handful of times. The chain carries TRBV5-1 and TRBJ1-2; D ambiguous. V shed 1 base and J shed 8 bases, with 18 bases lying between them. Germline V lookup: CDR1 SGHRS, CDR2 YFSETQ. CDR3 length equals 15 residues. The chain's CDR3 is CASSLTILAGDGYTF. The CDR3 region has the DNA TGCGCCAGCAGCTTGACAATACTGGCGGGCGACGGCTACACCTTC. The entire variable domain, with the rest obtained from reference TRBV5-1 and TRBJ1-2, is as follows: KAGVTQTPRYLIKTRGQQVTLSCSPISGHRSVSWYQQTPGQGLQFLFEYFSETQRNKGNFPGRFSGRQFSNSRSEMNVSTLELGDSALYLCASSLTILAGDGYTFGSGTRLTVV.

The V and J genes are TRBV18 and TRBJ2-7, with 10 bases fitting TRBD2. With the DNA end fitting TRBJ2-5 better, the J assignment may be wrong. The germline V gene has CDR1 KGHSH and CDR2 LQKENI. The CDR3 contains 15 residues. The CDR3 coding sequence is TGTGCCAGCTCACCATTTCTAGCGGGAGCGGAGACCCAGTACTTC. Amino acids: CASSPFLAGAETQYF.

J is TRBJ1-2 and V is TRBV7-2, with unresolved D. Trimming took 1 base from V and 2 from J, leaving 11 bases between them. The CDR3 consists of 15 residues. Germline V gene data show CDR1 as SGHTA and CDR2 as FQGNSA. The CDR3 sequence: CASSLDVAPNYGYTF. CDR3 bases: TGTGCCAGCAGCTTAGATGTGGCGCCCAACTATGGCTACACCTTC.

The V call is TRBV28, the J call TRBJ1-5; 9 positions agree with TRBD1. The CDR3 is made up of 16 amino acids. J gave up 1 base and V 6 bases, and 7 bases lay outside the gene matches. Germline CDR1 reads MDHEN; CDR2 reads SYDVKM. CDR3 amino acids: CASRRPGTGSNQPQHF. The DNA of the CDR3 is TGTGCCAGCAGGCGCCCCGGGACAGGGAGCAATCAGCCCCAGCATTTT.

V is TRBV20-1 and J is TRBJ2-1; 12 nucleotides align to TRBD2. The CDR3 extends over 14 amino acids. Germline lookup yields CDR1 DFQATT and CDR2 SNEGSKA (reference sequence). The trim removed 5 bases at V and 6 bases at J, leaving 5 bases unmatched. CDR3 region: CSAQRLAGANEQFF. Written as DNA, the CDR3 is TGCAGTGCTCAGCGACTAGCGGGAGCCAATGAGCAGTTCTTC.

The V gene is TRBV6-6, the J gene TRBJ1-2, with D hard to call. CDR1 is MNHNY and CDR2 is SVGAGI in the germline V gene (reference sequence). V was shortened by 2 bases and J by 4 bases, with 17 bases between the two germline ends. The length of the CDR3 is 16 residues. CDR3 amino acids: CASSYLPGNIRYGYTF. The CDR3, as DNA: TGTGCCAGCAGTTACCTCCCCGGGAATATTCGCTATGGCTACACCTTC.

Notes on this clonotype: One end of the junction does not line up with germline, which may come from a read error. This chain joins TRBV6-6 and TRBJ2-3; TRBD1 aligns across 7 bases. Germline lookup yields CDR1 MNHNY and CDR2 SVGAGI (reference sequence). The CDR3 consists of 14 residues. CDR3 region: CASMGTDRTNTQYF. CDR3 nucleotides: TGTGCCAGCATGGGGACAGACCGCACAAATACGCAGTATTTT.

The chain carries TRBV7-2 and TRBJ2-3; 12 positions match TRBD2. The CDR3 totals 15 residues. Germline V lookup: CDR1 SGHTA, CDR2 FQGNSA. The J segment lost 6 bases and the V segment lost 5 bases, leaving 6 bases of the junction unmatched. This CDR3 is CASSRTSGEGDTQYF. The CDR3 DNA reads as TGTGCCAGCAGCCGGACTAGCGGGGAGGGCGATACGCAGTATTTT.

Concerning this clonotype itself: Sequence at one end of the junction differs from germline and may be a read error. The CDR3 sequence is CARGPGGQGNERFF. CDR3 coding DNA: TGTGCCCGCGGACCGGGGGGACAGGGCAATGAGCGGTTCTTC. The rearrangement links TRBV28 to TRBJ2-1; 9 positions match TRBD1. Per germline, CDR1 MDHEN and CDR2 SYDVKM. This CDR3 region has 14 residues.

Concerning this clonotype: A read error may explain this, as a much larger clone is one base away. The rearrangement uses TRBV20-1 and TRBJ1-5; tentatively, D is TRBD1 (5 bases). Per the germline V gene, CDR1 is DFQATT and CDR2 is SNEGSKA (reference sequence). The CDR3 has 13 residues. CDR3 coding DNA: TGCAGCGCCGGTAAGGGGACGTACCAGCCCCAGCATTTT. It specifies CSAGKGTYQPQHF.

The chain recombines TRBV28 with TRBJ2-1; a possible D gene is TRBD2 (6 bases). CDR1 is MDHEN, CDR2 SYDVKM, per germline. Trimming cost V 3 bases and J 9 bases, with 15 bases left between them. The CDR3 consists of 14 residues. The chain's CDR3 is CASSFSGVRGEQFF. The CDR3 region has the DNA TGTGCCAGCAGTTTTTCGGGGGTCCGTGGTGAGCAGTTCTTC.

The sample holds one count of this clonotype. The genes are TRBV7-2 and TRBJ2-1; D not resolved. Judging by the DNA end, TRBJ2-7 fits better; the J call may be wrong. The germline gives CDR1 SGHTA, CDR2 FQGNSA. This CDR3 contains 13 residues. CDR3 sequence reads: CASTSDNYNEQYF. The CDR3 nucleotides read TGTGCCAGCACCTCCGATAACTACAATGAGCAGTACTTC.

In its sample, this clonotype was seen a few times. In DNA, the CDR3 is TGTGCCACCAGTGATTCCGGGACTAGTAGGGCTGAGCAGTTCTTC. It yields the protein CATSDSGTSRAEQFF. J is TRBJ2-1 and V is TRBV24-1; 8 bases are shared with TRBD2. Germline lookup yields CDR1 KGHDR and CDR2 SFDVKD. V was clipped by 2 bases and J by 9 bases; unmatched bases: 8. The CDR3 totals 15 residues.

Concerning this clonotype itself: A read error may explain this, as a much larger clone is one base away. The chain carries TRBV29-1 and TRBJ1-2; D gene unclear. Germline loops: CDR1 SQVTM, CDR2 ANQGSEA. The CDR3 runs to 11 residues. The CDR3 bases are TGCAGCGTTGAACAGACCTATGGCTGCACCTTC. Protein: CSVEQTYGCTF.

This clonotype has just a few counts. The chain links TRBV7-9 to TRBJ2-5; 7 positions agree with TRBD1. The germline CDR1 and CDR2 sequences are SEHNR and FQNEAQ (reference sequence). This CDR3 has 14 residues. The trim removed 6 bases at V and 6 bases at J, leaving 10 bases unmatched. Here the CDR3 DNA reads TGTGCCAGCAGAAGTGGACAGGCCGGGCAGACCCAGTACTTC. It yields the protein CASRSGQAGQTQYF. The complete variable domain, with remaining parts taken from reference TRBV7-9 and TRBJ2-5, reads DTGVSQNPRHKITKRGQNVTFRCDPISEHNRLYWYRQTLGQGPEFLTYFQNEAQLEKSRLLSDRFSAERPKGSFSTLEIQRTEQGDSAMYLCASRSGQAGQTQYFGPGTRLLVL.

The chain recombines TRBV9 with TRBJ2-5; 8 nucleotides match TRBD1. Germline CDR1 reads SGDLS; CDR2 reads YYNGEE. The CDR3 is made up of 16 amino acids. V was pared by 3 bases and J by 5 bases, with 12 bases of the junction left unmatched. The CDR3 DNA follows: TGTGCCAGCAGCGCCCGGTCAGGGGGCGCGAGGGAGACCCAGTACTTC. Translated: CASSARSGGARETQYF.